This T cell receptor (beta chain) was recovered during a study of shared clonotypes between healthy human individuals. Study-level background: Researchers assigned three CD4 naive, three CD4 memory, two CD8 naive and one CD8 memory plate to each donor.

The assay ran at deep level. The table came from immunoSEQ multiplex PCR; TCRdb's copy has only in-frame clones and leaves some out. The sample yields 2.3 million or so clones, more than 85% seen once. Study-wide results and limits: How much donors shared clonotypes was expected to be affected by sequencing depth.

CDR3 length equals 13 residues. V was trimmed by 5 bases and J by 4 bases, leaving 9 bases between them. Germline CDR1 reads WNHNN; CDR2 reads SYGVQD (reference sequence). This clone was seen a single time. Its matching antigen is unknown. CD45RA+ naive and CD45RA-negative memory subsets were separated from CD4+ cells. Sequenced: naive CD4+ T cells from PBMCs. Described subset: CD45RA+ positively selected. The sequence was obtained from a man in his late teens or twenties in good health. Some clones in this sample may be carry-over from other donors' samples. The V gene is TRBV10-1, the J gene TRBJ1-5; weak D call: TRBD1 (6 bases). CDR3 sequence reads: CASSRDINQPQHF. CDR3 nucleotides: TGCGCCAGCAGTCGGGACATTAATCAGCCCCAGCATTTT.